This entry lists 24 T cell receptor beta chains sequenced from one sample in a study of cytomegalovirus exposure and HLA in healthy donors. 60 Vbeta and 13 Jbeta primers were used in PCR. Data came from immunoSEQ multiplex PCR; TCRdb stores just in-frame clones and leaves some out. The sample carries 150,000 to 200,000 clones, 70% to 80% recorded once. What was sequenced was PBMCs. These receptor sequences come from a young man in good health and CMV-seronegative.

The V gene is TRBV18, the J gene TRBJ2-1, with D perhaps matching TRBD1 (5 bases). There are 16 residues in the CDR3. The V end was cut by 2 bases, the J end by 3 bases, with 14 bases between. Per the germline V gene, CDR1 is KGHSH and CDR2 is LQKENI. The CDR3 DNA is TGTGCCAGCTCACCATTGAGTGGACACCACTACAATGAGCAGTTCTTC. It codes for CASSPLSGHHYNEQFF.

The DNA of the CDR3 is TGTGCCAGCAGTTCCACCGGAGGCCGGGATGAGCAGTTCTTC. It codes for CASSSTGGRDEQFF. V is TRBV7-3 and J is TRBJ2-1; tentatively, D is TRBD2 (5 bases). The CDR3 is 14 amino acids. Trimming took off 6 bases at V and 8 bases at J, with 17 bases between the two ends. In germline, CDR1 is SGHTA, CDR2 FQGTGA.

The chain has TRBV2 and TRBJ2-7, with D possibly TRBD2 on 5 matching bases. The CDR3 is made up of 15 amino acids. V lost 4 bases and J lost 0, with 13 bases in between. Looked up from germline, CDR1 is SNHLY and CDR2 is FYNNEI. The DNA for the CDR3 is TGTGCCAGCAGTGTTGGGCGTGGGAGCTCCTACGAGCAGTACTTC. This sequence encodes CASSVGRGSSYEQYF.

This clone was counted between two and nine times. CDR3 DNA: TGTGCCAGCAGCCAACATAGGACTAGCGGGGTTAATGAGCAGTTCTTC. This codes for CASSQHRTSGVNEQFF. V and J are TRBV4-2 and TRBJ2-1; 12 bases map to TRBD2. CDR1 is LGHNA, CDR2 YNFKEQ, per germline. Trimming cost V 2 bases and J 7 bases; bases outside gene matches: 6. The CDR3 is 16 amino acids.

This chain uses TRBV25-1 with TRBJ2-7; 10 bases match TRBD2. This CDR3 contains 14 residues. Germline V gene sequence: CDR1 MGHDK, CDR2 SYGVNS. V lost 5 bases, J lost 6 bases, and 7 bases stayed unmatched. CDR3 in DNA: TGTGCCAGCAGTATTAGCGGGAGGTTCTTCGAGCAGTACTTC. Its translation is CASSISGRFFEQYF.

This clone has more than one count but fewer than ten. CDR3 sequence (DNA): TGTGCCAGTAGTAGGGACAGTTACACTGAAGCTTTCTTT. Protein product: CASSRDSYTEAFF. V gene TRBV19 combines with J gene TRBJ1-1, with TRBD1 identical over 7 bases. CDR3 length equals 13 residues. With 4 bases clipped from V and 3 bases from J, the junction kept 2 bases outside the gene matches. CDR1 is LNHDA, CDR2 SQIVND, per germline (reference sequence).

Remarks on this clone: At one boundary the junction diverges from the germline segment, which might be a read error. CDR3 protein: CSVEGSTSGIYNEQFF. CDR3 DNA sequence: TGCAGCGTGGAAGGCTCGACTAGCGGGATCTATAATGAGCAGTTCTTC. The rearrangement uses TRBV29-1 and TRBJ2-1, with 11 positions matching TRBD2. CDR3 length equals 16 residues. Looked up from germline, CDR1 is SQVTM and CDR2 is ANQGSEA.

This clone turned up a few times. The CDR3 sequence: CASTPSGTSGSLRTDTQYF. CDR3 sequence (DNA): TGCGCCAGCACCCCGTCCGGGACTAGCGGGAGCCTTCGCACAGATACGCAGTATTTT. The chain employs TRBV5-1 and TRBJ2-3; the match to TRBD2 covers 14 bases. In germline, CDR1 is SGHRS, CDR2 YFSETQ. V gave up 6 bases and J gave up 1 base; unmatched junction bases: 13. This CDR3 has 19 amino acids.

This chain uses TRBV28 with TRBJ2-2, with a weak D call TRBD1 (6 bases). Trimming pared 5 bases from V and 2 bases from J, leaving 12 bases between. Germline CDR1 is MDHEN and CDR2 is SYDVKM. The CDR3 covers 15 residues. CDR3 nucleotide sequence: TGTGCCAGCAGTAAACTGGGACAAAACACCGGGGAGCTGTTTTTT. Its protein is CASSKLGQNTGELFF. The full variable domain, in which reference TRBV28 and TRBJ2-2 provide the parts outside the CDR3, is DVKVTQSSRYLVKRTGEKVFLECVQDMDHENMFWYRQDPGLGLRLIYFSYDVKMKEKGDIPEGYSVSREKKERFSLILESASTNQTSMYLCASSKLGQNTGELFFGEGSRLTVL.

J is TRBJ1-5 and V is TRBV6-5; no clear D gene. Trimming pared 6 bases from V and 0 bases from J, leaving 9 bases between. Germline lookup yields CDR1 MNHEY and CDR2 SVGAGI. The CDR3 consists of 14 residues. CDR3 protein: CASRQENSNQPQHF. Here the CDR3 DNA reads TGTGCCAGCAGGCAAGAGAATAGCAATCAGCCCCAGCATTTT.

The chain employs TRBV7-9 and TRBJ2-7, with 8 positions matching TRBD2. The germline V gene has CDR1 SEHNR and CDR2 FQNEAQ (reference sequence). The CDR3 has 14 residues. V shed 4 bases, J shed 6 bases, and the junction held 8 bases outside the gene matches. CDR3 residues: CASSSIGGGIEQYF. As DNA, the CDR3 is TGTGCCAGCAGCTCCATCGGGGGGGGGATCGAGCAGTACTTC.

The chain recombines TRBV27 with TRBJ1-3; D uncertain. Trimming removed 6 bases from V and 0 bases from J, with 18 bases in between. From germline, CDR1 is MNHEY and CDR2 SMNVEV (reference sequence). This CDR3 region has 17 residues. The CDR3 spells CASRSFKDGSSGNTIYF. The CDR3 coding sequence is TGTGCCAGCAGATCCTTTAAGGACGGGAGCTCTGGAAACACCATATATTTT.

As for this clone: The junction shows a germline mismatch at one end, possibly a read error. In nucleotides, the CDR3 is TGTTCCAGCAGCTCCGGTTCCTACACTGAAGCTTTCTTT. Residues: CSSSSGSYTEAFF. The rearrangement joins TRBV7-9 to TRBJ1-1; D is undetermined. This CDR3 is 13 amino acids long. Germline V CDR1 and CDR2: SEHNR, FQNEAQ (reference sequence).

The rearrangement joins TRBV7-4 to TRBJ2-5, with 8 bases identical to TRBD2. Germline V CDR1 and CDR2: SGHVT, SQSDAQ. V shed 7 bases, J shed 1 base, and the junction held 14 bases outside the gene matches. The CDR3 spans 17 residues. The CDR3 region is CASIWTCGGTVQETQYF. CDR3 DNA: TGTGCCAGCATATGGACCTGCGGGGGGACGGTCCAAGAGACCCAGTACTTC. The complete variable domain, with remaining parts taken from reference TRBV7-4 and TRBJ2-5, reads GAGVSQSPRYKVAKRGRDVALRCDSISGHVTLYWYRQTLGQGSEVLTYSQSDAQRDKSGRPSGRFSAERPERSVSTLKIQRTEQGDSAVYLCASIWTCGGTVQETQYFGPGTRLLVL.

V is TRBV7-9 and J is TRBJ1-2, with 11 bases fitting TRBD1. This CDR3 comprises 13 residues. Germline values: CDR1 SEHNR, CDR2 FQNEAQ (reference sequence). V shed 8 bases, J shed 5 bases, and the junction held 4 bases outside the gene matches. The DNA for the CDR3 is TGTGCCAGCTCCAGGGACAGGGGGTATGGCTACACCTTC. Its protein is CASSRDRGYGYTF. Full variable domain (remainder filled in from reference TRBV7-9 and TRBJ1-2): DTGVSQNPRHKITKRGQNVTFRCDPISEHNRLYWYRQTLGQGPEFLTYFQNEAQLEKSRLLSDRFSAERPKGSFSTLEIQRTEQGDSAMYLCASSRDRGYGYTFGSGTRLTVV.

This chain links TRBV18 with TRBJ1-4, with D hard to call. The CDR3 loop spans 16 amino acids. V was cut by 2 bases and J by 0 bases, with 10 bases left in between. CDR1 KGHSH and CDR2 LQKENI come from the germline V gene. The CDR3 is CASSPSHPATNEKLFF. Written as DNA, the CDR3 is TGTGCCAGCTCACCATCCCATCCAGCAACTAATGAAAAACTGTTTTTT.

This clone was detected a few times. The chain links TRBV5-1 to TRBJ2-7, with 9 bases matching TRBD1. There are 14 residues in the CDR3. CDR1 and CDR2 from the germline V gene are SGHRS and YFSETQ. The junction had 6 bases not matched to a gene; V was cut back by 2 bases and J by 6 bases. This chain's CDR3 is CASSLEDRGSEQYF. The CDR3 DNA reads as TGCGCCAGCAGCTTAGAGGACAGGGGAAGCGAGCAGTACTTC. The variable domain in full, completed from reference TRBV5-1 and TRBJ2-7, reads KAGVTQTPRYLIKTRGQQVTLSCSPISGHRSVSWYQQTPGQGLQFLFEYFSETQRNKGNFPGRFSGRQFSNSRSEMNVSTLELGDSALYLCASSLEDRGSEQYFGPGTRLTVT.

The chain uses TRBV28 and TRBJ2-3; TRBD2 aligns across 7 bases. The V gene's germline CDR1 is MDHEN and CDR2 SYDVKM. V shed 8 bases and J 3 bases; nucleotides not matched to a gene: 5. CDR3 length: 13 residues. The CDR3 protein is CASSGGGTDTQYF. DNA of the CDR3: TGTGCCAGCTCGGGGGGAGGGACAGATACGCAGTATTTT. Based on the CDR3 plus reference TRBV28 and TRBJ2-3, the full variable domain is DVKVTQSSRYLVKRTGEKVFLECVQDMDHENMFWYRQDPGLGLRLIYFSYDVKMKEKGDIPEGYSVSREKKERFSLILESASTNQTSMYLCASSGGGTDTQYFGPGTRLTVL.

The chain has TRBV5-4 and TRBJ2-5; 9 bases map to TRBD1. J gave up 5 bases and V 3 bases, and 8 bases lay outside the gene matches. The CDR3 consists of 15 residues. Germline CDR1 reads SGHNT; CDR2 reads YYREEE (reference sequence). The CDR3 loop is CASSYRDRAVETQYF. DNA of the CDR3: TGTGCCAGCAGCTACCGGGACAGGGCCGTTGAGACCCAGTACTTC.

Only a few counts were recorded for this clone. This rearrangement joins TRBV7-2 to TRBJ1-1, with D maybe TRBD1 (5 bases). Trimming cost V 6 bases and J 4 bases, with 12 bases left between them. This CDR3 comprises 13 residues. Germline V gene lookup returns CDR1 SGHTA and CDR2 FQGNSA. The CDR3: CASRLGRGTEAFF. CDR3 in DNA: TGTGCCAGCAGGCTCGGAAGGGGCACTGAAGCTTTCTTT.

The V and J genes are TRBV5-4 and TRBJ2-5; TRBD1 matches 9 bases. The junction had 7 bases not matched to a gene; V was cut back by 2 bases and J by 5 bases. Germline V CDR1 and CDR2: SGHNT, YYREEE (reference sequence). This CDR3 has 15 residues. The CDR3 region has the DNA TGTGCCAGCAGCTTATACAGGGGGCTTCGGGAGACCCAGTACTTC. Amino acids: CASSLYRGLRETQYF.

The chain combines TRBV28 with TRBJ1-1, with no clear D. The germline V and J ends were trimmed by 3 bases and 7 bases, with 6 bases remaining between them. Germline V gene sequence: CDR1 MDHEN, CDR2 SYDVKM. The CDR3 contains 11 residues. CDR3 residues: CASSLAGEAFF. For the CDR3, the DNA is TGTGCCAGCAGTTTGGCGGGTGAAGCTTTCTTT.

V usage is TRBV27 and J usage is TRBJ2-5, with 9 bases fitting TRBD2. The CDR3 is 17 amino acids. Losses at the gene ends were 0 bases for V and 5 bases for J; bases not matched to a gene: 10. CDR1 is MNHEY and CDR2 is SMNVEV in the germline V gene (reference sequence). CDR3 sequence (DNA): TGTGCCAGCAGTTTATCTCGAGGACTAGCGTCCAGGGAGACCCAGTACTTC. It specifies CASSLSRGLASRETQYF.

The DNA of the CDR3 is TGTGCCAGCAGTTCCACATTCTCTGGAAACACCATATATTTT. This translates into CASSSTFSGNTIYF. The chain recombines TRBV28 with TRBJ1-3, with D unresolved. Per germline, CDR1 MDHEN and CDR2 SYDVKM. The CDR3 contains 14 residues. V gave up 4 bases and J gave up 0 bases, with 7 bases separating them.